The 15 T cell receptor beta chains presented below share a single source sample, sequenced in a study of OX40 agonist ivuxolimab in advanced cancers. This table comes from immunoSEQ multiplex PCR, and its TCRdb copy is limited to in-frame clones, with some not included. The profile shows about 120,000 clones, roughly nine tenths of them singletons. Material: CD4+ or CD8+ T cells sorted from blood, obtained in a trial of the OX40 agonist ivuxolimab. The receptors here all came from an adult with an advanced solid tumor such as melanoma, head and neck, liver or kidney cancer.

This chain links TRBV29-1 with TRBJ1-1; perhaps TRBD1 as D (6 bases). The germline V gene has CDR1 SQVTM and CDR2 ANQGSEA. Trimming left V 0 bases short and J 0 bases short, with 17 bases between. The CDR3 length is 17 residues. CDR3 in DNA: TGCAGCGTTGAAGAGGGGATCAGGGGAGGGATGAACACTGAAGCTTTCTTT. Its translation: CSVEEGIRGGMNTEAFF.

The chain is built from TRBV28 and TRBJ1-5; perhaps TRBD1 as D (6 bases). The CDR3 is 14 amino acids. Trimming took 5 bases from V and 10 from J, leaving 18 bases between them. The V gene's germline CDR1 is MDHEN and CDR2 SYDVKM. As DNA, the CDR3 is TGTGCCAGCAGTCCCACGGGGGGGCGGGAACCCCAGCATTTT. Protein: CASSPTGGREPQHF.

The V and J genes are TRBV6-5 and TRBJ1-1; 7 nucleotides match TRBD1. Germline assignment: CDR1 MNHEY and CDR2 SVGAGI. The CDR3 length is 13 residues. Losses at the gene ends were 5 bases for V and 4 bases for J; bases not matched to a gene: 4. The CDR3 DNA reads TGTGCCAGCAGTCGACAGGGCCCCACTGAAGCTTTCTTT. The encoded protein is CASSRQGPTEAFF.

The CDR3 protein is CASSQAAESSYNSPLHF. The CDR3 DNA reads TGCGCCAGCAGCCAAGCGGCAGAGAGCTCCTATAATTCACCCCTCCACTTT. The V call is TRBV4-3, the J call TRBJ1-6; D unclear. The length of the CDR3 is 17 residues. V lost 1 base and J 0 bases, leaving 10 bases between the germline ends. Per germline, CDR1 LGHNA and CDR2 YSLEER.

Only one count was recorded for this clone. The V gene is TRBV28, the J gene TRBJ2-3; 7 bases fit TRBD1. Germline V gene sequence: CDR1 MDHEN, CDR2 SYDVKM. Trimming took 5 bases from V and 4 from J; bases not matched to a gene: 9. CDR3 length: 15 amino acids. CDR3 coding DNA: TGTGCCAGCAGTCTCTATACAGGGGCAGCAGATACGCAGTATTTT. This gives the protein CASSLYTGAADTQYF. The complete variable domain, with remaining parts taken from reference TRBV28 and TRBJ2-3, reads DVKVTQSSRYLVKRTGEKVFLECVQDMDHENMFWYRQDPGLGLRLIYFSYDVKMKEKGDIPEGYSVSREKKERFSLILESASTNQTSMYLCASSLYTGAADTQYFGPGTRLTVL.

This chain uses TRBV7-9 with TRBJ2-3, with 13 nucleotides matching TRBD2. This CDR3 region has 18 residues. The germline V gene encodes CDR1 SEHNR and CDR2 FQNEAQ (reference sequence). J gave up 3 bases and V 0 bases, and 6 bases lay outside the gene matches. In DNA form, the CDR3 reads TGTGCCAGCAGCTTAGCGCAGGGACTAGCGGGGTATACAGATACGCAGTATTTT. Amino acids: CASSLAQGLAGYTDTQYF. Combining the CDR3 with reference TRBV7-9 and TRBJ2-3 gives the whole variable domain DTGVSQNPRHKITKRGQNVTFRCDPISEHNRLYWYRQTLGQGPEFLTYFQNEAQLEKSRLLSDRFSAERPKGSFSTLEIQRTEQGDSAMYLCASSLAQGLAGYTDTQYFGPGTRLTVL.

This chain uses TRBV6-5 with TRBJ2-3; 7 bases fit TRBD2. Looked up from germline, CDR1 is MNHEY and CDR2 is SVGAGI. The CDR3 sequence is 14 residues long. With 8 bases clipped from V and 1 base from J, the junction kept 6 bases outside the gene matches. The CDR3 spells CASGWAGGTDTQYF. DNA for the CDR3: TGTGCCAGCGGCTGGGCGGGGGGCACAGATACGCAGTATTTT.

The chain carries TRBV7-2 and TRBJ1-6; D remains ambiguous. Germline V gene data show CDR1 as SGHTA and CDR2 as FQGNSA. Deletions cut 0 bases from V and 5 bases from J, with 5 bases between. This CDR3 has 14 residues. The CDR3 DNA is TGTGCCAGCAGCTTAGCTCAGAATAATTCACCCCTCCACTTT. Protein sequence: CASSLAQNNSPLHF. The full variable domain, in which reference TRBV7-2 and TRBJ1-6 provide the parts outside the CDR3, is GAGVSQSPSNKVTEKGKDVELRCDPISGHTALYWYRQSLGQGLEFLIYFQGNSAPDKSGLPSDRFSAERTGGSVSTLTIQRTQQEDSAVYLCASSLAQNNSPLHFGNGTRLTVT.

The V call is TRBV28, the J call TRBJ1-3; D not resolved. Trimming stripped 3 bases from V and 5 bases from J, with 8 bases between. Germline V lookup: CDR1 MDHEN, CDR2 SYDVKM. The CDR3 sequence is 13 residues long. The CDR3 region has the DNA TGTGCCAGCAGTTTCCCAGACAGAAACACCATATATTTT. Translating gives CASSFPDRNTIYF. Full variable domain (outside the CDR3, taken from reference TRBV28 and TRBJ1-3): DVKVTQSSRYLVKRTGEKVFLECVQDMDHENMFWYRQDPGLGLRLIYFSYDVKMKEKGDIPEGYSVSREKKERFSLILESASTNQTSMYLCASSFPDRNTIYFGEGSWLTVV.

This clone has a single count. The chain carries TRBV5-4 and TRBJ2-7; TRBD1 agrees at 9 bases. Germline lookup yields CDR1 SGHNT and CDR2 YYREEE (reference sequence). The CDR3 extends over 15 amino acids. V trimming: 0 bases; J trimming: 6 bases; junction bases outside the gene matches: 7. CDR3 in DNA: TGTGCCAGCAGCTTGGTCGGGACAGGGTACCGCGAGCAGTACTTC. Residues: CASSLVGTGYREQYF.

The chain carries TRBV7-9 and TRBJ2-5, with 7 bases identical to TRBD2. The J segment lost 5 bases and the V segment lost 5 bases, leaving 11 bases of the junction unmatched. Germline V gene data show CDR1 as SEHNR and CDR2 as FQNEAQ (reference sequence). This CDR3 is 15 amino acids long. The CDR3 reads CASSPGSSGVETQYF. In DNA, the CDR3 is TGTGCCAGCAGCCCCGGATCCAGCGGGGTTGAGACCCAGTACTTC.

The chain links TRBV9 to TRBJ1-1; tentative D call: TRBD1 (6 bases). V was shortened by 0 bases and J by 0 bases, with 6 bases between the two germline ends. CDR1 and CDR2 (germline): SGDLS, YYNGEE. CDR3 length: 14 amino acids. CDR3 nucleotides: TGTGCCAGCAGCGTAGGACAGGTGAACACTGAAGCTTTCTTT. This translates into CASSVGQVNTEAFF.

This chain uses TRBV27 with TRBJ2-3; D is uncertain. The CDR3 spans 13 residues. Germline CDR1 and CDR2: MNHEY and SMNVEV (reference sequence). The ends were cut back, 2 bases at V and 2 bases at J, with 5 bases in the middle. The CDR3 reads CASSLSFTDTQYF. DNA for the CDR3: TGTGCCAGCAGTTTAAGCTTCACAGATACGCAGTATTTT.

This rearrangement joins TRBV2 to TRBJ2-7, with D perhaps TRBD2 (7 bases). V lost 3 bases to trimming and J lost 5 bases, with 29 bases between them. The CDR3 covers 19 residues. Germline V gene sequence: CDR1 SNHLY, CDR2 FYNNEI. CDR3 bases: TGTGCCAGCAGTGATTTAACACTGGGTAGGGCGCAGGGGAGGGACGAGCAGTACTTC. It encodes CASSDLTLGRAQGRDEQYF.

The count of this clone is one. This CDR3 is CASSLRQSNEKLFF. CDR3 coding DNA: TGTGCCAGCAGTTTAAGACAGAGTAATGAAAAACTGTTTTTT. The chain carries TRBV27 and TRBJ1-4, with a tentative D call TRBD1 (5 bases). Trimming pared 2 bases from V and 4 bases from J, leaving 8 bases between. In germline, CDR1 is MNHEY, CDR2 SMNVEV (reference sequence). CDR3 length equals 14 residues.